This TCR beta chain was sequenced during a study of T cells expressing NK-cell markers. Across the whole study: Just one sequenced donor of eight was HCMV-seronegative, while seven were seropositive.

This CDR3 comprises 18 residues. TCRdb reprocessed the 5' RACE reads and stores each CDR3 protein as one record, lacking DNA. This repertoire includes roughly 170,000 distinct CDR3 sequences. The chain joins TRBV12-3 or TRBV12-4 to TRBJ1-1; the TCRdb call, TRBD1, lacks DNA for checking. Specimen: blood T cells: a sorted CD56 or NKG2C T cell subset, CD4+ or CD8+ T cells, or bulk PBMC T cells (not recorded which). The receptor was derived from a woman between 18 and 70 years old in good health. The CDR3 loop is CASSLFFAVRGGYTEAFF.